This T cell receptor beta chain was sequenced for a study of blood T cells in healthy people across ages. As for this clonotype: Its antigen is undetermined.

Primers used in a second PCR of roughly 7 to 12 cycles were a sample-barcoded 5' primer and a J-beta primer mix. Each cDNA molecule was tagged by a template-switch adaptor with 12 random nucleotides. TCRdb re-called the 5' RACE reads through MiXCR, storing one row per CDR3 protein. The sample has about 1.6 million distinct CDR3 sequences, roughly a third seen once. There are 14 residues in the CDR3. V lost 3 bases and J 3 bases, leaving 14 bases between the germline ends. CDR1 is DFQATT, CDR2 SNEGSKA, per germline (reference sequence). Study-wide findings and caveats: Possibly, changes in expanded clonotypes were confounded because donor CMV status was unknown.

The TCR sequence derives from a woman aged 25 to 45 in good health. J is TRBJ2-5 and V is TRBV20-1; either TRBD1 or TRBD2 may supply D (5 bases each). Sequenced sample: blood. The CDR3 reads CSARGLRDEETQYF. For the CDR3, the DNA is TGCAGTGCTAGGGGTCTCCGGGACGAAGAGACCCAGTACTTC.